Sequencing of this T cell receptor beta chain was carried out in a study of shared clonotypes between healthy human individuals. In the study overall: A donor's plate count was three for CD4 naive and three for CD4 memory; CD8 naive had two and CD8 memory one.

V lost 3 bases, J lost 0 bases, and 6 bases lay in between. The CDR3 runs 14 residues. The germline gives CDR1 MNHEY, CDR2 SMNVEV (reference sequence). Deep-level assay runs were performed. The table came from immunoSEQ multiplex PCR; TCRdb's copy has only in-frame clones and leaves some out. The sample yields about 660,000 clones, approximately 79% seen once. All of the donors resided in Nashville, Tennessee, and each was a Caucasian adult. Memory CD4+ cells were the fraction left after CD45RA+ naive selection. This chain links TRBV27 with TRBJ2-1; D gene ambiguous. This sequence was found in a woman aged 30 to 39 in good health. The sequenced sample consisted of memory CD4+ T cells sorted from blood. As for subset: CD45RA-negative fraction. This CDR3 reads CASSFRRSYNEQFF. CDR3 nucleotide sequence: TGTGCCAGCAGTTTTAGACGCTCCTACAATGAGCAGTTCTTC.